The 26 T cell receptor beta chains below all came from one sample that was sequenced in a study of CD8 T cells in Susac syndrome. RNA amounts of roughly 0.5 to 1 ug underwent reverse transcription with random hexamers. TCRdb redid the calling of the immunoSEQ multiplex PCR reads with MiXCR, one entry per CDR3 protein. The data hold about 210,000 distinct CDR3 sequences, with 95% observed a single time. Sequenced input: CD4+ T cells from PBMCs. Every receptor here comes from a human donor with multiple sclerosis.

The chain couples TRBV20-1 to TRBJ2-7, with 11 bases identical to TRBD2. Losses at the gene ends were 1 base for V and 5 bases for J; bases not matched to a gene: 7. From germline, CDR1 is DFQATT and CDR2 SNEGSKA (reference sequence). The CDR3 contains 15 residues. In nucleotides, the CDR3 is TGCAGTGCTAGAGTACTTACTAGCGGGAGTCACGAGCAGTACTTC. Its protein product is CSARVLTSGSHEQYF.

The V gene is TRBV15, the J gene TRBJ2-7, with TRBD1 matching over 9 bases. Germline values: CDR1 LNHNV, CDR2 YYDKDF (reference sequence). The V segment lost 8 bases and the J segment 2 bases; nucleotides outside the gene matches: 16. This CDR3 has 17 residues. The CDR3 bases are TGTGCCACCCAGTCAAGACTGGGACAGGGCCAAACCTACGAGCAGTACTTC. This translates into CATQSRLGQGQTYEQYF.

The rearrangement joins TRBV2 to TRBJ1-1; a weak D match, TRBD1 (6 bases). The CDR3 has 14 residues. The V end lost 7 bases, the J end lost 4 bases, and 16 bases lay between the germline ends. Germline values: CDR1 SNHLY, CDR2 FYNNEI. In DNA form, the CDR3 reads TGTGCCAGCATGCGGGGGCGGGTGGGCACTGAAGCTTTCTTT. Translated: CASMRGRVGTEAFF.

The chain is built from TRBV3-1 and TRBJ2-7; D unresolved. Deletions cut 5 bases from V and 7 bases from J, with 12 bases between. The CDR3 consists of 12 residues. CDR1 is LGHDT and CDR2 is YNNKEL in the germline V gene (reference sequence). This CDR3 reads CASSMTRGEQYF. In DNA form, the CDR3 reads TGTGCCAGCAGCATGACTCGAGGAGAGCAGTACTTC.

This sequence joins TRBV7-3 and TRBJ2-1; D assignment may be TRBD1 or TRBD2 (6 bases each). The V end lost 5 bases, the J end lost 16 bases, and 18 bases lay between the germline ends. The CDR3 runs to 12 residues. CDR1 is SGHTA, CDR2 FQGTGA, per germline. CDR3 nucleotides: TGTGCCAGCAGCCAGCCCTACGGGGGCGGCTTCTTC. The encoded protein is CASSQPYGGGFF.

This chain connects TRBV23-1 to TRBJ2-1, with D possibly matching TRBD2 (6 bases). TRBV23-1 is sorted into the ORF group, with uncertain function. The CDR3 runs 15 residues. Trimming cost V 0 bases and J 6 bases, with 12 bases left between them. The CDR3 bases are TGCGCCAGCAGTCAATCGATCGGGACTCGCAATGAGCAGTTCTTC. Its protein product is CASSQSIGTRNEQFF.

The chain is built from TRBV2 and TRBJ2-1, with 7 bases fitting TRBD2. Germline CDR1 SNHLY, CDR2 FYNNEI. This CDR3 spans 14 amino acids. The V and J ends lost 8 bases and 0 bases, in that order; junction bases with no gene match: 4. This CDR3 reads CASGLADSYNEQFF. The CDR3 coding sequence is TGTGCCAGCGGCCTAGCGGACTCCTACAATGAGCAGTTCTTC.

The chain has TRBV20-1 and TRBJ2-7, with D perhaps matching TRBD2 (6 bases). The V gene's germline CDR1 is DFQATT and CDR2 SNEGSKA (reference sequence). This CDR3 region has 15 residues. Trimming stripped 2 bases from V and 1 base from J, with 15 bases between. The CDR3 DNA sequence: TGCAGTGCTAGAAAGACCGGGACTTGGTCCTACGAGCAGTACTTC. Protein product: CSARKTGTWSYEQYF.

The chain's CDR3 is CSAEDRATYEQYF. CDR3 bases: TGCAGTGCTGAAGACAGGGCCACCTACGAGCAGTACTTC. This chain joins TRBV20-1 and TRBJ2-7; 7 positions match TRBD1. J gave up 2 bases and V 5 bases, and 6 bases lay outside the gene matches. This CDR3 region has 13 residues. In germline, CDR1 is DFQATT, CDR2 SNEGSKA (reference sequence).

The rearrangement joins TRBV20-1 to TRBJ2-7, with TRBD2 identical over 7 bases. CDR1 and CDR2 (germline): DFQATT, SNEGSKA (reference sequence). With 0 bases clipped from V and 5 bases from J, the junction kept 13 bases outside the gene matches. The CDR3 is 16 residues long. The CDR3 region is CSARDWARAGDHEQYF. In DNA, the CDR3 is TGCAGTGCTAGAGATTGGGCTAGGGCGGGAGACCACGAGCAGTACTTC.

The V and J genes are TRBV6-5 and TRBJ1-5, with 7 nucleotides matching TRBD1. The CDR3 has 14 amino acids. Germline lookup yields CDR1 MNHEY and CDR2 SVGAGI. J lost 3 bases, V lost 7 bases, and 6 bases had no gene match. The CDR3 loop reads CASKKDRNNQPQHF. CDR3 nucleotide sequence: TGTGCCAGCAAAAAGGACAGGAACAATCAGCCCCAGCATTTT.

The chain couples TRBV14 to TRBJ2-1; 7 bases map to TRBD1. V lost 2 bases, J lost 2 bases, and 6 bases stayed unmatched. Per germline, CDR1 SGHDN and CDR2 FVKESK. This CDR3 comprises 16 residues. The CDR3 protein is CASSQITGTAYNEQFF. CDR3 sequence (DNA): TGTGCCAGCAGCCAAATCACCGGGACAGCCTACAATGAGCAGTTCTTC.

The chain has TRBV12-3 or TRBV12-4 and TRBJ2-4; TRBD2 is a possible D gene (6 bases). The CDR3 spans 16 residues. V lost 3 bases and J 0 bases, leaving 12 bases between the germline ends. CDR3 protein: CASSFFGGKAKNIQYF. The CDR3 DNA follows: TGTGCCAGCAGTTTTTTCGGGGGTAAAGCCAAAAACATTCAGTACTTC.

The rearrangement uses TRBV29-1 and TRBJ2-5; D may be TRBD2 (6 bases). The CDR3 is made up of 13 amino acids. V shed 6 bases and J shed 2 bases, with 13 bases lying between them. Germline values: CDR1 SQVTM, CDR2 ANQGSEA. CDR3 amino acids: CSVGGGLQETQYF. CDR3 sequence (DNA): TGCAGCGTGGGAGGAGGGCTACAAGAGACCCAGTACTTC.

This clonotype was recorded only once. CDR3 sequence (DNA): TGTGCCAGCAGTTACTCGCCGCTGGGGCAGTTCTTC. Protein: CASSYSPLGQFF. The chain carries TRBV6-5 and TRBJ2-1; D is uncertain. V was clipped by 0 bases and J by 12 bases, with 9 bases between them. The CDR3 loop spans 12 amino acids. Germline V lookup: CDR1 MNHEY, CDR2 SVGAGI.

The rearrangement links TRBV10-3 to TRBJ2-2; D perhaps matches TRBD1 (6 bases). Germline CDR1 is ENHRY and CDR2 is SYGVKD. CDR3 length: 13 amino acids. The V gene lost 9 bases and the J gene lost 1 base, with 9 bases spanning the gap. This CDR3 is CAIAQGNTGELFF. DNA for the CDR3: TGTGCCATAGCACAGGGGAACACCGGGGAGCTGTTTTTT.

This clonotype was counted once. This chain uses TRBV10-3 with TRBJ2-5; TRBD2 agrees at 7 bases. Per the germline V gene, CDR1 is ENHRY and CDR2 is SYGVKD. Trimming took 3 bases from V and 5 from J; bases not matched to a gene: 9. The CDR3 loop spans 15 amino acids. CDR3 residues: CAISDLAGLAETQYF. The CDR3 DNA is TGTGCCATCAGTGACTTAGCGGGTCTGGCGGAGACCCAGTACTTC.

J is TRBJ1-5 and V is TRBV28; D is ambiguous. The CDR3 spans 12 residues. Deletions cut 2 bases from V and 9 bases from J, with 8 bases between. The germline CDR1 and CDR2 sequences are MDHEN and SYDVKM. The CDR3 DNA is TGTGCCAGCAGTTTACAGGCAGGGCCCCAGCATTTT. This codes for CASSLQAGPQHF.

The chain recombines TRBV30 with TRBJ1-4; D remains ambiguous. Trimming removed 0 bases at V and 4 bases at J, with 6 bases between. Per germline, CDR1 GTSNPN and CDR2 SVGIG (reference sequence). The CDR3 loop spans 13 amino acids. DNA of the CDR3: TGTGCCTGGAGTGTTAAAAATAATGAAAAACTGTTTTTT. Its translation: CAWSVKNNEKLFF.

The CDR3 loop reads CASSLGLAGGLQETQYF. DNA of the CDR3: TGTGCCAGCAGCTTAGGACTAGCGGGGGGGCTGCAAGAGACCCAGTACTTC. The chain links TRBV11-2 to TRBJ2-5; 14 bases match TRBD2. CDR1 is SGHAT, CDR2 FQNNGV, per germline. This CDR3 is built from 17 residues. V lost 1 base, J lost 2 bases, and 3 bases stayed unmatched. Full variable domain (remainder filled in from reference TRBV11-2 and TRBJ2-5): EAGVAQSPRYKIIEKRQSVAFWCNPISGHATLYWYQQILGQGPKLLIQFQNNGVVDDSQLPKDRFSAERLKGVDSTLKIQPAKLEDSAVYLCASSLGLAGGLQETQYFGPGTRLLVL.

This sequence joins TRBV9 and TRBJ2-5, with D uncertain. V lost 0 bases to trimming and J lost 1 base, with 7 bases between them. Germline CDR1 and CDR2: SGDLS and YYNGEE. This CDR3 comprises 14 residues. The CDR3 region has the DNA TGTGCCAGCAGCGTAGGGTCAGTCCAAGAGACCCAGTACTTC. Its protein product is CASSVGSVQETQYF. The whole variable domain, remainder taken from reference TRBV9 and TRBJ2-5, is DSGVTQTPKHLITATGQRVTLRCSPRSGDLSVYWYQQSLDQGLQFLIQYYNGEERAKGNILERFSAQQFPDLHSELNLSSLELGDSALYFCASSVGSVQETQYFGPGTRLLVL.

J is TRBJ2-5 and V is TRBV20-1; 8 positions match TRBD1. V lost 5 bases, J lost 3 bases, and 2 bases stayed unmatched. The germline gives CDR1 DFQATT, CDR2 SNEGSKA (reference sequence). CDR3 length: 12 amino acids. This CDR3 reads CSASTGEETQYF. CDR3 in DNA: TGCAGTGCTTCGACAGGGGAAGAGACCCAGTACTTC.

The chain links TRBV20-1 to TRBJ2-1; a possible D gene is TRBD2 (7 bases). Looked up from germline, CDR1 is DFQATT and CDR2 is SNEGSKA (reference sequence). Between the trimmed V and J ends, which lost 0 bases and 7 bases, there was a span of 16 bases. The length of the CDR3 is 15 residues. The CDR3 DNA sequence: TGCAGTGCTAGAGATCGCGGGGGCGGGGATAATGAGCAGTTCTTC. This codes for CSARDRGGGDNEQFF.

The chain combines TRBV3-1 with TRBJ1-1; the D gene is possibly TRBD1 (5 bases). Germline CDR1 reads LGHDT; CDR2 reads YNNKEL (reference sequence). There are 15 residues in the CDR3. The V end lost 0 bases, the J end lost 2 bases, and 10 bases lay between the germline ends. The CDR3 sequence: CASSQEDSFNTEAFF. The CDR3 DNA reads as TGTGCCAGCAGCCAAGAAGACAGCTTCAACACTGAAGCTTTCTTT.

This rearrangement joins TRBV3-1 to TRBJ2-7; unclear D gene. CDR1 is LGHDT, CDR2 YNNKEL, per germline (reference sequence). Trimming stripped 0 bases from V and 2 bases from J, with 11 bases between. The CDR3 spans 15 residues. CDR3 in amino acids: CASSQDTRGTYEQYF. The CDR3 nucleotides are TGTGCCAGCAGCCAAGATACTCGCGGAACCTACGAGCAGTACTTC.

The genes are TRBV5-1 and TRBJ2-1; 13 bases map to TRBD2. Trimming cost V 1 base and J 11 bases; bases outside gene matches: 12. The germline gives CDR1 SGHRS, CDR2 YFSETQ. This CDR3 comprises 17 residues. CDR3: CASSLNIGLAGEVKQFF. The CDR3 DNA reads TGCGCCAGCAGCTTGAATATTGGACTAGCGGGAGAGGTTAAGCAGTTCTTC.